This T cell receptor (beta chain) derives from a study of T-cell reconstitution after alpha-beta-depleted transplantation in children (dated by TCRdb to about 2016). In the study overall: Using TCR repertoire profiling, the study quantitatively followed how T-cell immune reconstitution unfolded in children after TCRalphabeta/CD19-depleted allogeneic hematopoietic cell transplantation.

Library preparation used PCR. Sequencing relied on an Illumina HiSeq 2500. To normalize quantification of the TCRbeta repertoire, the TCR libraries were built with molecular barcoding that relied on unique molecular identifiers. TCRdb reprocessed the public reads (quality trimming at Q25 with fastp, clone calling with MiXCR) and kept in-frame beta chains. Rows matching on CDR3 protein sequence are summarized as one entry with the most common DNA and genes. The sample records hundreds of thousands of distinct CDR3 sequences, roughly 9% of which are singletons. The ten top clones hold about 6% of the sample. V loses 4 bases of germline sequence and J loses 3 bases, and the interval between the two ends is 9 bases. The CDR3 spans 13 residues, from the cysteine through the phenylalanine. Only the CDR3 DNA is retained, 39 bases long and in frame from the first base. CDR1 and CDR2 were assigned from the germline V gene as SQVTM and ANQGSEA.

This clonotype was seen more than once but under ten times. Its target antigen remains unknown. Base-call qualities are not available, and no considerably larger clone is one nucleotide away. The sequence is built from TRBV29-1 and TRBJ2-2; the D gene is not confidently resolved. The sample in question was PBMCs from the stem cell graft donor, obtained from the stem cell graft. The receptor comes from a human donor who donated a stem cell graft to a child with acute lymphoblastic leukemia. The CDR3 amino acid sequence is: CSVVPTDTGELFF. The nucleotide sequence is given as TGCAGCGTTGTTCCCACGGACACCGGGGAGCTGTTTTTT.